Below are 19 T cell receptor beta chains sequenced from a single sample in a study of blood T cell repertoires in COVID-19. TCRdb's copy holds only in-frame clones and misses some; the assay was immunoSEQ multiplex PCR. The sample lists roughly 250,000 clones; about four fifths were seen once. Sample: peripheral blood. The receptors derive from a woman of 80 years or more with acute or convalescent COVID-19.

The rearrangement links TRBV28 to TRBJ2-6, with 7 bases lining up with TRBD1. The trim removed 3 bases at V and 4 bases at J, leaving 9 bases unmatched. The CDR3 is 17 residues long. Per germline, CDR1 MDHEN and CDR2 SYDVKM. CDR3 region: CASSFPSQGSGANVLTF. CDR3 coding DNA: TGTGCCAGCAGTTTCCCCTCACAGGGGTCGGGGGCCAACGTCCTGACTTTC.

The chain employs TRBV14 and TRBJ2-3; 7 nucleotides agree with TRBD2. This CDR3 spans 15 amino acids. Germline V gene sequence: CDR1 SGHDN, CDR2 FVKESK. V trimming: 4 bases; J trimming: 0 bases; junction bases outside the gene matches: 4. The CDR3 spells CASSPRLASTDTQYF. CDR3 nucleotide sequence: TGTGCCAGCAGCCCTAGACTAGCCAGCACAGATACGCAGTATTTT.

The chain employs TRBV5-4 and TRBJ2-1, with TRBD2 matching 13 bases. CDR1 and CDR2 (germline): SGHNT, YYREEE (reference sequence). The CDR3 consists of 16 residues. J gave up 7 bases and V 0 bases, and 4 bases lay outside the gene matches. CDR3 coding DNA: TGTGCCAGCAGCTTGGCCCGACTAGCGGGGGGTAATGAGCAGTTCTTC. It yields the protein CASSLARLAGGNEQFF.

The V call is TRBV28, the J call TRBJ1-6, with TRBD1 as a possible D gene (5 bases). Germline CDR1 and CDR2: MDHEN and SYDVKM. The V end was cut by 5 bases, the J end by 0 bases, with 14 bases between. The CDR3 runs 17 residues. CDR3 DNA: TGTGCCAGCAGTCTCAAGGGGATTAGCTCCTATAATTCACCCCTCCACTTT. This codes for CASSLKGISSYNSPLHF.

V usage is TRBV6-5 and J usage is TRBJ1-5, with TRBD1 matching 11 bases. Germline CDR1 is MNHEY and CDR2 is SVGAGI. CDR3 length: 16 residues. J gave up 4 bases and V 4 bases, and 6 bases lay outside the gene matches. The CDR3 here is CASSFTDRGRNQPQHF. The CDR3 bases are TGTGCCAGCAGTTTCACGGACAGGGGGCGGAATCAGCCCCAGCATTTT.

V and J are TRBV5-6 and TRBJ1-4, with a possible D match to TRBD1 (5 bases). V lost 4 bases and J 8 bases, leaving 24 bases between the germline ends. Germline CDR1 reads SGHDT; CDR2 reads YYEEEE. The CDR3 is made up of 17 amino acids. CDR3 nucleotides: TGTGCCAGCAGCCTGGGGGTCGGCCGTCGGAGCCAGGAAAAACTGTTTTTT. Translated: CASSLGVGRRSQEKLFF.

The CDR3 sequence is CASSLGGASSTDTQYF. In DNA form, the CDR3 reads TGTGCCAGCAGCTTGGGGGGGGCCTCTAGCACAGATACGCAGTATTTT. The V gene is TRBV11-2, the J gene TRBJ2-3; D might be TRBD2 (7 bases). Per the germline V gene, CDR1 is SGHAT and CDR2 is FQNNGV. V lost 3 bases and J 0 bases, leaving 13 bases between the germline ends. The CDR3 length is 16 residues.

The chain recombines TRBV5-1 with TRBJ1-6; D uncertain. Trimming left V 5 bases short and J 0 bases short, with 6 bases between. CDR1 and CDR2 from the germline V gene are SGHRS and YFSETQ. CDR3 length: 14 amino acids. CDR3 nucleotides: TGCGCCAGCAGTACAAGCTCCTATAATTCACCCCTCCACTTT. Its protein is CASSTSSYNSPLHF.

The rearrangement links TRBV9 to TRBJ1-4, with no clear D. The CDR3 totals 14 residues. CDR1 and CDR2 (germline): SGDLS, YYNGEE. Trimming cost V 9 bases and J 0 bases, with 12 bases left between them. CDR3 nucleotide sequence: TGTGCCACCTACTTCGGGACAACTAATGAAAAACTGTTTTTT. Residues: CATYFGTTNEKLFF.

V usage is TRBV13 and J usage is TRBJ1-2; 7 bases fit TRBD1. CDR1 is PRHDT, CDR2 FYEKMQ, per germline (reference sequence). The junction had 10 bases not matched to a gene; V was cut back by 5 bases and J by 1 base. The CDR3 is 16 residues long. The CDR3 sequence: CASSHTGDRDNYGYTF. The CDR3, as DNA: TGTGCCAGCAGCCATACCGGAGACAGGGATAACTATGGCTACACCTTC.

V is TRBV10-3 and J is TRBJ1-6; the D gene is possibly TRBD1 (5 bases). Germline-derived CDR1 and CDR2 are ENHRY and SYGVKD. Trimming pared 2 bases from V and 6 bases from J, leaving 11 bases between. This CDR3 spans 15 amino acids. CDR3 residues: CAISERSRANSPLHF. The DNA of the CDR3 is TGTGCCATCAGTGAGAGATCCAGGGCTAATTCACCCCTCCACTTT.

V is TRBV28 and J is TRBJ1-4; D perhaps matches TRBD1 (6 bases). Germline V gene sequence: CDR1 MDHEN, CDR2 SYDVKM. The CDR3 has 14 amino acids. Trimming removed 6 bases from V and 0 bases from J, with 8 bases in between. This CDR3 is CASSAGATNEKLFF. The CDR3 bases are TGTGCCAGCAGCGCAGGGGCAACTAATGAAAAACTGTTTTTT. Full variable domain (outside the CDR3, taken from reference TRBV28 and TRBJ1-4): DVKVTQSSRYLVKRTGEKVFLECVQDMDHENMFWYRQDPGLGLRLIYFSYDVKMKEKGDIPEGYSVSREKKERFSLILESASTNQTSMYLCASSAGATNEKLFFGSGTQLSVL.

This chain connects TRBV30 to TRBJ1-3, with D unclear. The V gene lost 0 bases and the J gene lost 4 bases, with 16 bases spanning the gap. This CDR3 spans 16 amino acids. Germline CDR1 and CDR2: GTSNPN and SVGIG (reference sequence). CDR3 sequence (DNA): TGTGCCTGGAGTGTATTGTCAGGAGTAGCGGGAAACACCATATATTTT. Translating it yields CAWSVLSGVAGNTIYF.

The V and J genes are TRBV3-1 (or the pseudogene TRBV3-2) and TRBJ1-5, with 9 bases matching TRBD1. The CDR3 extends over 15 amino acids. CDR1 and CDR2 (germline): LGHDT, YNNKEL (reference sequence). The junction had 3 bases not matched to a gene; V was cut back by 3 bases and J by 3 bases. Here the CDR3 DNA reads TGTGCCAGCAGCCAGGACAGGGGTTTCAATCAGCCCCAGCATTTT. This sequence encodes CASSQDRGFNQPQHF.

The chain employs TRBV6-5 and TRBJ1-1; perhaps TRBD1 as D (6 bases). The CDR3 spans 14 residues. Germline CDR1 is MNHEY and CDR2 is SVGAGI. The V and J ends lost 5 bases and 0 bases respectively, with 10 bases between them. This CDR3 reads CASSRTDMNTEAFF. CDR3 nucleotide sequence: TGTGCCAGCAGTCGGACAGACATGAACACTGAAGCTTTCTTT.

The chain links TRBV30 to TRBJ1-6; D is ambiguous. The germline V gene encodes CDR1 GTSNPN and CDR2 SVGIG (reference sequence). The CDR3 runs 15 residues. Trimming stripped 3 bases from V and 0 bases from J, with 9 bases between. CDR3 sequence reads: CAWSPRGSYNSPLHF. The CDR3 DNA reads TGTGCCTGGAGCCCGCGGGGCTCCTATAATTCACCCCTCCACTTT.

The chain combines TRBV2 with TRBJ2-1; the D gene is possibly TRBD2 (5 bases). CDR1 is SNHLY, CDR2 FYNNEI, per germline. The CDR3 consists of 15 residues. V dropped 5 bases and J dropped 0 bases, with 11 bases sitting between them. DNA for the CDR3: TGTGCCAGCAGTCAGACCACTAGCTCCTACAATGAGCAGTTCTTC. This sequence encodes CASSQTTSSYNEQFF.

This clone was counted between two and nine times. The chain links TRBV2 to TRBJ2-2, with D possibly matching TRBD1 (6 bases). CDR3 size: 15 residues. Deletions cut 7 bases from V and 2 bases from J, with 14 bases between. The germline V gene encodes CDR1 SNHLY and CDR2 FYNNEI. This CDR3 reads CASKGIQGNTGELFF. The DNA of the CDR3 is TGTGCCAGCAAGGGGATACAGGGAAACACCGGGGAGCTGTTTTTT.

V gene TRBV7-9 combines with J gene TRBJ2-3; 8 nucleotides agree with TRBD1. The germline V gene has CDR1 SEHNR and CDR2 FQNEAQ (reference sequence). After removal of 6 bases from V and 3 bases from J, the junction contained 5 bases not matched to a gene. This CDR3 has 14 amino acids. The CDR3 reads CASRPGGATDTQYF. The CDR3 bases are TGTGCCAGCAGGCCAGGGGGCGCGACAGATACGCAGTATTTT.